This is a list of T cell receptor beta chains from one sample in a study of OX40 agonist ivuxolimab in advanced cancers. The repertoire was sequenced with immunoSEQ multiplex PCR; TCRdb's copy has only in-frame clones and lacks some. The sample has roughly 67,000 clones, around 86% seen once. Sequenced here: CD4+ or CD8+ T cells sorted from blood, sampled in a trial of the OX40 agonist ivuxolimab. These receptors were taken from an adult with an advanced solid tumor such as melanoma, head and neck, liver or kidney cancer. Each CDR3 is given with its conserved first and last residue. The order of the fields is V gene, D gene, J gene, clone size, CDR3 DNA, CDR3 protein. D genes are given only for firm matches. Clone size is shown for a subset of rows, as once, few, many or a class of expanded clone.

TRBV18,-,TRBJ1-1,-,TGTGCCAGCTCACCACCTAGGCCTGTCACTGAAGCTTTCTTT,CASSPPRPVTEAFF
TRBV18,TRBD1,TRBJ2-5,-,TGTGCCAGCTCAGCCCTGGACAGGGGGGAGACCCAGTACTTC,CASSALDRGETQYF
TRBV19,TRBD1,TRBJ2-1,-,TGTGCCAGTAAGAGGGACAGCTCCTACAATGAGCAGTTCTTC,CASKRDSSYNEQFF
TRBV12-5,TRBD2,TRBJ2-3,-,TGTGCTAGTGGCCTCGGCCGGGGCGGGAGGACAGATACGCAGTATTTT,CASGLGRGGRTDTQYF
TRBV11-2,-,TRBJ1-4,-,TGTGCCAGCAGCTTAGGGGAGCGTAATGAAAAACTGTTTTTT,CASSLGERNEKLFF
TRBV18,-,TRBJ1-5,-,TGTGCCAGCTCACCAGGGAGAGATAGCAATCAGCCCCAGCATTTT,CASSPGRDSNQPQHF
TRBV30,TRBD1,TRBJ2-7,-,TGTGCCTGGGCCCCGGGACAGGGGTACGAGCAGTACTTC,CAWAPGQGYEQYF
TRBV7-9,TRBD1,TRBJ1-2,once,TGTGCCAGGGACCAACCGGGACAGGGGGGTGGCTACACCTTC,CARDQPGQGGGYTF
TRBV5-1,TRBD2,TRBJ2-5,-,TGCGCCAGCAGCGGGACTAGCGGGGGGGCCGCAGAGACCCAGTACTTC,CASSGTSGGAAETQYF
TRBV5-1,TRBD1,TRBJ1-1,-,TGCGCCAGCAGCTTCGAGACAGGGGTTCTACTGAACACTGAAGCTTTCTTT,CASSFETGVLLNTEAFF
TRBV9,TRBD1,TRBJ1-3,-,TGTGCCAGCAGGACGGGGACAGCCTCTGGAAACACCATATATTTT,CASRTGTASGNTIYF
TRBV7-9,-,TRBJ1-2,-,TGTGCCAGCAGCTTAGATGCGGCTGGGGGCTACACCTTC,CASSLDAAGGYTF
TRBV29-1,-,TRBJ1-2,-,TGCAGCGTTGAAGGGCAGCTTAACTATGGCTACACCTTC,CSVEGQLNYGYTF
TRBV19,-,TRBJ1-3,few,TGTGCCAGTGGACCCACGGGGGGAAACACCATATATTTT,CASGPTGGNTIYF
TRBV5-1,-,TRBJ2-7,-,TGCGCCAGCAGCCAGACAGAGAGCTCCTACGAGCAGTACTTC,CASSQTESSYEQYF
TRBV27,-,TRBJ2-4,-,TGTGCCAGCAGTCCAAAACAGGAACCCAAAAACATTCAGTACTTC,CASSPKQEPKNIQYF
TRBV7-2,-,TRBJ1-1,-,TGTGCCAGCAGCTTAACCCGGGACATCCAGGTGGCTTTCTTT,CASSLTRDIQVAFF
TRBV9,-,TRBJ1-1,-,TGTGCCAGCAGCGCTCGCGGGACGTCGACTGAAGCTTTCTTT,CASSARGTSTEAFF
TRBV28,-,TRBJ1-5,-,TGTGCCAGCAACACGAACGACGGGGGCAATCAGCCCCAGCATTTT,CASNTNDGGNQPQHF
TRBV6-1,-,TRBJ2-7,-,TGTGCCAGCAGTGAACGTGGGGTTGGATCCTACGAGCAGTACTTC,CASSERGVGSYEQYF
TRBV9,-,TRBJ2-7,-,TGTGCCAGCAGCCCGGCGGACTTTCAGTACGAGCAGTACTTC,CASSPADFQYEQYF
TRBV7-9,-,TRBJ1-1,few,TGTGCCAGCAGCTTGGTGAACACTGAAGCTTTCTTT,CASSLVNTEAFF
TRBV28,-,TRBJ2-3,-,TGTGCCAGCGCCGGGACTACGCAGTATTTT,CASAGTTQYF
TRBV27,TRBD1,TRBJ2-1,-,TGTGCCAGCAGTATCTGGACAGGGGGCAAGTCTAATGAGCAGTTCTTC,CASSIWTGGKSNEQFF
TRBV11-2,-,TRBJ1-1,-,TGTGCCAGCAGCTTGCACAGGACCGGGCCCACAACAGGGGCTTTCTTT,CASSLHRTGPTTGAFF
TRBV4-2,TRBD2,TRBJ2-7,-,TGTGCCAGCAGCCAAGACCGGACCTCACTAGCGGGAGGGTACGAGCAGTACTTC,CASSQDRTSLAGGYEQYF
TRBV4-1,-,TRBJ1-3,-,TGCGCCAGCAGCCAAGGCCAAATCGGAGGAAACACCATATATTTT,CASSQGQIGGNTIYF
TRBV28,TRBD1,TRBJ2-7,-,TGTGCCAGCAGTTTGAGACAGGGATCCCCCTACGAGCAGTACTTC,CASSLRQGSPYEQYF
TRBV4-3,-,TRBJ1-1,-,TGCGCCAGCAGCCAAGATAGCCCACTCGTCATGAACACTGAAGCTTTCTTT,CASSQDSPLVMNTEAFF
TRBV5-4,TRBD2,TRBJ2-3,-,TGTGCCAGCAACGGGGGGATTACAACAGATACGCAGTATTTT,CASNGGITTDTQYF
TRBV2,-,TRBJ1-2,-,TGTGCCAGCACTGAAGGACAGATCTATGGCTACACCTTC,CASTEGQIYGYTF
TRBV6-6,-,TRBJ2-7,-,TGTGCCACCGGGGGGACAGATACTATACGGCAGTACTTC,CATGGTDTIRQYF
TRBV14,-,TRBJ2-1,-,TGTGCCAGCAGCCAATACTCATCCGGTCTCGGGTCCTACAATGAGCAGTTCTTC,CASSQYSSGLGSYNEQFF
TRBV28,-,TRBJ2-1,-,TGTGCCAGCAGTGTTACCCCGACACTTTACAATGAGCAGTTCTTC,CASSVTPTLYNEQFF
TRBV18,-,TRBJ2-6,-,TGTGCCAGCTTATACTTGGGGACTCTCGGGGCCAACGTCCTGACTTTC,CASLYLGTLGANVLTF
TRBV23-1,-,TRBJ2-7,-,TGCGCCGAAAAAGGCCGCGGGGATAGGGGCTCCTACGAGCAGTACTTC,CAEKGRGDRGSYEQYF
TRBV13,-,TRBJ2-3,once,TGTGCCAGCAGCTTAGGCCGCACAGATACGCAGTATTTT,CASSLGRTDTQYF
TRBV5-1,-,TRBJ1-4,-,TGCGCCAGCAGCCCCTCTGGGGATGCAACTAATGAAAAACTGTTTTTT,CASSPSGDATNEKLFF
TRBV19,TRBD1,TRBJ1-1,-,TGTGCCAGTACCCCAATCGACAGGGGCACTGAAGCTTTCTTT,CASTPIDRGTEAFF
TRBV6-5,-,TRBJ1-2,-,TGTGCCAGCAGTTACACGGGGGCCTCCTATGGCTACACCTTC,CASSYTGASYGYTF
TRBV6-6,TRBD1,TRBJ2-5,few,TGTGCCAGCAGGACAGGGGGCTTGCCAGAGACCCAGTACTTC,CASRTGGLPETQYF